The sequence of this T cell receptor (beta chain) was determined in a study of metastatic and nonmetastatic thyroid tumors. TCRdb re-called the PCR reads with MiXCR. This sample has tens of thousands of clones; around 21% occur once, and the top ten carry about a sixth. Treatment of any kind had been given to no patient before thyroid surgery. Trimming removed 2 bases from V and 10 bases from J, with 6 bases in between. Germline V lookup: CDR1 MNHNS, CDR2 SASEGT. The CDR3 totals 12 residues. The chain joins TRBV6-1 to TRBJ1-6; D not resolved. Sequencing was carried out using blood. This receptor was identified in a female donor with papillary thyroid cancer or a benign thyroid nodule (not recorded which). Some clones in this sample may be carry-over from other donors' samples. CDR3 protein: CASSESDSPLHF. The CDR3 nucleotides are TGTGCCAGCAGTGAATCCGACTCACCCCTCCACTTT.